This T cell receptor (beta chain) appears in the sequencing data of a study of blood T cells in healthy people across ages. Together with a sample-barcoded 5' primer, a J-beta primer mix was included in a second PCR lasting about 6 to 12 cycles. Each of the cDNA molecules was tagged by a template-switch adaptor with 12 random nucleotides. TCRdb processed the 5' RACE reads anew with MiXCR; each CDR3 protein has one entry. The table includes about 800,000 distinct CDR3 sequences, around 25% detected once. This CDR3 has 15 amino acids. Looked up from germline, CDR1 is SGHRS and CDR2 is YFSETQ. Trimming left V 4 bases short and J 4 bases short, with 14 bases between. These data also featured in a second study, about T cells of mothers and their children.

V is TRBV5-1 and J is TRBJ1-4; D uncertain. Sample: blood. This TCR derives from a boy younger than 18 in good health. Here the CDR3 reads CASSQQGQINEKLFF. For the CDR3, the DNA is TGCGCCAGCAGCCAGCAAGGGCAGATTAATGAAAAACTGTTTTTT.